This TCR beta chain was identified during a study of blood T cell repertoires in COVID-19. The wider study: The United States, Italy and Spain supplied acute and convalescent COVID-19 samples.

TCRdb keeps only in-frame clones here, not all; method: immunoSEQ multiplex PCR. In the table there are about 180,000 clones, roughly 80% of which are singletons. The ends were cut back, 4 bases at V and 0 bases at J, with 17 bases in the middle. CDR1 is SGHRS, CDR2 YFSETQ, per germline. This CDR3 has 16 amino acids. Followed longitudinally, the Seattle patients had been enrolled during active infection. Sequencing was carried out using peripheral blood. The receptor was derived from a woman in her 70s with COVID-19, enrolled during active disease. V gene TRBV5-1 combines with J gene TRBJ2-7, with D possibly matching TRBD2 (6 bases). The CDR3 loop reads CASSPPGGVPSYEQYF. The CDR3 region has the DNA TGCGCCAGCAGCCCTCCTGGAGGGGTCCCCTCCTACGAGCAGTACTTC.